The clone carrying this T cell receptor beta chain has just a few counts. What it binds is unknown. This entry is derived from a study of blood T cells in healthy people across ages. Primers used in a second PCR of roughly 7 to 11 cycles were a sample-barcoded 5' primer and a J-beta primer mix. MiXCR was run by TCRdb on the 5' RACE reads, yielding one entry per CDR3 protein. The sample includes 1.5 million to 1.9 million distinct CDR3 sequences, 42% of them seen just once. Study-level points and caveats: Age advanced and TCR beta diversity per million T cells fell, roughly linearly.

The CDR3 is made up of 16 amino acids. J lost 0 bases, V lost 5 bases, and 8 bases had no gene match. The germline gives CDR1 SGHVS, CDR2 FQNEAQ. The receptor was isolated from a woman between 18 and 29 years old in good health. Source material: blood. V and J are TRBV7-8 and TRBJ2-3, with 7 bases identical to TRBD1. CDR3 amino acids: CASSAVPGQSTDTQYF. CDR3 sequence (DNA): TGTGCCAGCAGCGCCGTCCCGGGACAGAGCACAGATACGCAGTATTTT.